A selection of T cell receptor beta chains follows, all from one sample in a study of cytomegalovirus exposure and HLA in healthy donors. Using immunoSEQ multiplex PCR, the repertoire was profiled, and TCRdb retains in-frame clones only, with some absent. The sample table sets out 40,000 to 60,000 clones. The source material was PBMCs. The origin of the receptors is a female donor in good health and CMV-seronegative. Both conserved end residues are part of each CDR3. Each record gives: CDR3 protein, CDR3 DNA, V gene, CDR3 length, J gene, D gene. The D gene is left open where the match is weak.

CDR3: CSVRRGLDGEAFF
DNA: TGCAGCGTAAGGCGCGGGTTAGATGGTGAAGCTTTCTTT
V: TRBV29-1
length: 13
J: TRBJ1-1
D: -

CDR3: CASRTGGPYEQYF
DNA: TGTGCCAGTCGGACAGGGGGCCCCTACGAGCAGTACTTC
V: TRBV21-1
length: 13
J: TRBJ2-7
D: -

CDR3: CASSSTGTQGDEQYF
DNA: TGTGCCAGCAGCTCCACCGGGACCCAGGGGGACGAGCAGTACTTC
V: TRBV7-9
length: 15
J: TRBJ2-7
D: TRBD1

CDR3: CAFRRSRGPPETQYF
DNA: TGTGCCTTCCGTCGGAGCAGGGGGCCGCCGGAGACCCAGTACTTC
V: TRBV30
length: 15
J: TRBJ2-5
D: TRBD1

CDR3: CASGSPTPPETQYF
DNA: TGTGCTAGTGGTTCCCCGACACCCCCGGAGACCCAGTACTTC
V: TRBV12-5
length: 14
J: TRBJ2-5
D: -

CDR3: CASSLLAGAYEQYF
DNA: TGTGCCAGCAGCTTGCTCGCTGGAGCCTACGAGCAGTACTTC
V: TRBV5-4
length: 14
J: TRBJ2-7
D: -

CDR3: CAWAGTTYEQYF
DNA: TGTGCCTGGGCCGGGACAACCTACGAGCAGTACTTC
V: TRBV30
length: 12
J: TRBJ2-7
D: -

CDR3: CASSQDQGREDGYTF
DNA: TGCGCCAGCAGCCAAGATCAGGGCAGGGAGGATGGCTACACCTTC
V: TRBV4-3
length: 15
J: TRBJ1-2
D: -

CDR3: CASSGTSGTIGGELFF
DNA: TGTGCCAGCAGCGGGACTAGCGGTACAATCGGGGGGGAGCTGTTTTTT
V: TRBV7-9
length: 16
J: TRBJ2-2
D: TRBD2

CDR3: CASSYLGHQPQHF
DNA: TGTGCCAGCAGTTACCTGGGCCATCAGCCCCAGCATTTT
V: TRBV6-5
length: 13
J: TRBJ1-5
D: -

CDR3: CASSSTQRATYEQYF
DNA: TGCGCCAGCAGCTCGACGCAGCGGGCGACCTACGAGCAGTACTTC
V: TRBV5-1
length: 15
J: TRBJ2-7
D: -

CDR3: CASSLAGREGTEAFF
DNA: TGCGCCAGCAGCTTGGCCGGCAGGGAGGGGACTGAAGCTTTCTTT
V: TRBV5-1
length: 15
J: TRBJ1-1
D: -

CDR3: CASSPARSTEAFF
DNA: TGTGCCAGCTCCCCCGCCAGAAGCACTGAAGCTTTCTTT
V: TRBV2
length: 13
J: TRBJ1-1
D: -

CDR3: CASSYDVLLGAFF
DNA: TGTGCCAGCAGTTACGATGTTCTCCTCGGAGCTTTCTTT
V: TRBV6-6
length: 13
J: TRBJ1-1
D: -